This TCR beta chain was sequenced in a study of blood T cell repertoires in COVID-19. Across the whole study: Samples taken during acute and convalescent COVID-19 were collected in the United States, Italy and Spain. The cDNA or gDNA used as material had been derived from T cells, B-cell-depleted T cells, or PBMCs.

Germline V gene data show CDR1 as SGHDN and CDR2 as FVKESK. Trimming cost V 0 bases and J 3 bases, with 6 bases left between them. The CDR3 is made up of 13 amino acids. In the authors' workflow: Reference gene primer amplification yielded estimated nucleated cell counts. Measured with immunoSEQ multiplex PCR; TCRdb has only the in-frame clones, and not every one. V, J and clone size derive from that table, while D and trimming were established from the DNA sequence. The sample contains about 58,000 clones, 88% of which appear only once. The sequencing sample was made of peripheral blood. The receptor was derived from a woman between 65 and 79 years old with active COVID-19. V gene TRBV14 combines with J gene TRBJ2-7, with D unresolved. CDR3 coding DNA: TGTGCCAGCAGCCAAGATTCCGGCTACGAGCAGTACTTC. Translated: CASSQDSGYEQYF.